The 20 T cell receptor beta chains below all came from one sample that was sequenced in a study of early T cells in non-severe SARS-CoV-2 infection. One entry per CDR3 protein results from TCRdb running MiXCR on the 5' RACE reads. The repertoire holds 64,000 or so distinct CDR3 sequences, with approximately 10% as singletons. The starting material was whole blood, obtained at baseline. Receptors originate from an adult who was a healthcare worker with PCR-confirmed SARS-CoV-2 infection or an uninfected control (not recorded which).

This clonotype was counted between two and nine times. V gene TRBV5-6 combines with J gene TRBJ1-4, with a tentative D call TRBD1 (6 bases). The CDR3 runs 17 residues. The germline V gene has CDR1 SGHDT and CDR2 YYEEEE. Trimming removed 0 bases at V and 4 bases at J, with 16 bases between. The CDR3 DNA is TGTGCCAGCAGCTTGGGGACAGCAAGACAAGTTAATGAAAAACTGTTTTTT. It yields the protein CASSLGTARQVNEKLFF. Full variable domain (outside the CDR3, taken from reference TRBV5-6 and TRBJ1-4): DAGVTQSPTHLIKTRGQQVTLRCSPKSGHDTVSWYQQALGQGPQFIFQYYEEEERQRGNFPDRFSGHQFPNYSSELNVNALLLGDSALYLCASSLGTARQVNEKLFFGSGTQLSVL.

This clonotype was seen only a few times. The chain combines TRBV5-1 with TRBJ1-3, with D hard to call. The CDR3 extends over 15 amino acids. Trimming removed 0 bases at V and 0 bases at J, with 7 bases between. Germline CDR1 SGHRS, CDR2 YFSETQ. The chain's CDR3 is CASSLERASGNTIYF. The CDR3 nucleotides are TGCGCCAGCAGCTTGGAGAGAGCCTCTGGAAACACCATATATTTT.

This clonotype was observed once. The chain has TRBV9 and TRBJ2-7; D perhaps matches TRBD1 (6 bases). Germline CDR1 SGDLS, CDR2 YYNGEE. V lost 3 bases to trimming and J lost 6 bases, with 16 bases between them. The CDR3 totals 14 residues. CDR3 nucleotide sequence: TGTGCCAGCAGCGCCCGACCGACAGGAAGCGAGCAGTACTTC. It encodes CASSARPTGSEQYF.

This chain joins TRBV11-2 and TRBJ1-1; D is undetermined. CDR1 SGHAT and CDR2 FQNNGV come from the germline V gene. With 1 base removed from V and 4 bases from J, the gap between germline ends came to 13 bases. The CDR3 is 15 residues long. The CDR3 coding sequence is TGTGCCAGCAGCTTAGTAGGATACAGTATCACTGAAGCTTTCTTT. Its protein product is CASSLVGYSITEAFF.

Comments on this clonotype: Mismatch with germline at one junction end may stem from a read error. The chain recombines TRBV7-9 with TRBJ1-1; no clear D gene. In germline, CDR1 is SEHNR, CDR2 FQNEAQ (reference sequence). The length of the CDR3 is 12 residues. The CDR3 nucleotides read TGTGTCAGCAGCTTAGGCAACAACGAAGCTTTCTTT. The encoded protein is CVSSLGNNEAFF.

This clonotype occurred a few times. The rearrangement uses TRBV7-9 and TRBJ2-7, with TRBD1 matching over 8 bases. Germline CDR1 and CDR2: SEHNR and FQNEAQ (reference sequence). This CDR3 contains 15 residues. J lost 4 bases, V lost 1 base, and 6 bases had no gene match. CDR3 residues: CASSLDQGALYEQYF. The DNA of the CDR3 is TGTGCCAGCAGCTTAGATCAGGGGGCATTATACGAGCAGTACTTC.

V and J are TRBV6-6 and TRBJ1-1; 10 bases are shared with TRBD1. The CDR3 loop spans 15 amino acids. Germline V lookup: CDR1 MNHNY, CDR2 SVGAGI (reference sequence). With 7 bases clipped from V and 3 bases from J, the junction kept 8 bases outside the gene matches. The CDR3 spells CASTLDRGLYTEAFF. The CDR3, as DNA: TGTGCCAGCACCCTGGACAGGGGGTTGTACACTGAAGCTTTCTTT.

This clonotype was observed a few times. CDR3 sequence (DNA): TGTGCCAGCAGTTACTCGACCCCCGACAGAGGCGAGCAGTACTTC. It translates to CASSYSTPDRGEQYF. This chain uses TRBV6-2 or TRBV6-3 with TRBJ2-7; possibly TRBD1 for D (5 bases). Germline values: CDR1 MNHEY, CDR2 SVGEGT. The CDR3 runs to 15 residues. V was trimmed by 0 bases and J by 6 bases, leaving 15 bases between them.

This clonotype occurred a few times. Here the CDR3 reads CASSLGYSTDTQYF. CDR3 coding DNA: TGTGCCAGCAGCTTAGGGTATAGCACAGATACGCAGTATTTT. The chain uses TRBV7-2 and TRBJ2-3, with D unresolved. This CDR3 contains 14 residues. The V end lost 1 base, the J end lost 0 bases, and 5 bases lay between the germline ends. The germline V gene has CDR1 SGHTA and CDR2 FQGNSA.

The rearrangement links TRBV19 to TRBJ2-7; D not resolved. Trimming left V 0 bases short and J 1 base short, with 10 bases between. Germline CDR1 and CDR2: LNHDA and SQIVND (reference sequence). CDR3 size: 15 residues. CDR3 sequence: CASSIDLWDSYEQYF. The CDR3 coding sequence is TGTGCCAGTAGTATAGATCTCTGGGATTCCTACGAGCAGTACTTC.

This clonotype was seen ten or more times. This sequence joins TRBV25-1 and TRBJ2-5, with 13 bases matching TRBD2. The CDR3 runs 17 residues. J gave up 5 bases and V 6 bases, and 12 bases lay outside the gene matches. Germline V lookup: CDR1 MGHDK, CDR2 SYGVNS. The DNA for the CDR3 is TGTGCCAGCAGCGGCGGACTAGCGGGGGTTTGGCAGGAGACCCAGTACTTC. It is translated as CASSGGLAGVWQETQYF.

The chain combines TRBV6-5 with TRBJ1-5; D perhaps matches TRBD1 (5 bases). V gave up 2 bases and J gave up 7 bases, with 21 bases separating them. The CDR3 has 17 residues. From germline, CDR1 is MNHEY and CDR2 SVGAGI. CDR3 sequence: CASSYRTPGQGGQPQHF. Here the CDR3 DNA reads TGTGCCAGCAGTTACCGGACCCCGGGGCAGGGAGGACAGCCCCAGCATTTT.

This clonotype has only a few counts. The CDR3, as DNA: TGTGCCAGCAGCACCGCCGGCGGGGGGGCAGCAGATACGCAGTATTTT. Amino acids: CASSTAGGGAADTQYF. The V gene is TRBV11-2, the J gene TRBJ2-3; 9 bases map to TRBD2. V lost 5 bases and J lost 4; bases outside the gene matches: 10. The CDR3 extends over 16 amino acids. The germline gives CDR1 SGHAT, CDR2 FQNNGV.

This clonotype was seen only a few times. The genes are TRBV18 and TRBJ1-2; D gene ambiguous. Between the trimmed V and J ends, which lost 2 bases and 5 bases, there was a span of 12 bases. Germline loops: CDR1 KGHSH, CDR2 LQKENI. The CDR3 is made up of 14 amino acids. CDR3 coding DNA: TGTGCCAGCTCACCAAAGTACGGGTCTTATGGCTACACCTTC. It translates to CASSPKYGSYGYTF.

This clonotype was counted between two and nine times. The J gene is TRBJ1-3, the V gene TRBV7-2; D unclear. Trimming removed 5 bases from V and 0 bases from J, with 11 bases in between. CDR3 length: 15 residues. Per germline, CDR1 SGHTA and CDR2 FQGNSA. The CDR3 region is CASSPTVFSGNTIYF. The CDR3 coding sequence is TGTGCCAGCAGCCCCACGGTCTTCTCTGGAAACACCATATATTTT.

This chain connects TRBV5-4 to TRBJ1-6; D remains ambiguous. The CDR3 is 16 amino acids. V was cut by 0 bases and J by 0 bases, with 7 bases left in between. Germline V gives CDR1 SGHNT, CDR2 YYREEE (reference sequence). For the CDR3, the DNA is TGTGCCAGCAGCTTGGCCAGTAGCTCCTATAATTCACCCCTCCACTTT. It is translated as CASSLASSSYNSPLHF.

CDR3 sequence: CASSVGAQETQYF. DNA for the CDR3: TGTGCCAGCAGCGTAGGAGCACAAGAGACCCAGTACTTC. The V call is TRBV9, the J call TRBJ2-5; D gene unclear. Trimming took 0 bases from V and 2 from J, leaving 5 bases between them. In germline, CDR1 is SGDLS, CDR2 YYNGEE. The CDR3 extends over 13 amino acids.

The V call is TRBV6-2 or TRBV6-3, the J call TRBJ2-3; 9 bases align to TRBD1. CDR1 and CDR2 (germline): MNHEY, SVGEGT. The CDR3 is made up of 16 amino acids. V lost 7 bases and J lost 8; bases outside the gene matches: 16. This CDR3 reads CASTRDRDDLWGTQYF. CDR3 coding DNA: TGTGCCAGCACCCGGGACAGGGATGATCTGTGGGGTACGCAGTATTTT.

J is TRBJ2-7 and V is TRBV7-2; 7 bases are shared with TRBD1. This CDR3 spans 14 amino acids. The V gene's germline CDR1 is SGHTA and CDR2 FQGNSA. Losses at the gene ends were 1 base for V and 2 bases for J; bases not matched to a gene: 2. The CDR3 sequence is CASSLGDSPYEQYF. In nucleotides, the CDR3 is TGTGCCAGCAGCTTAGGGGACAGCCCCTACGAGCAGTACTTC.

This clonotype has a handful of counts. The V call is TRBV30, the J call TRBJ1-5; D gene uncertain. The V end lost 3 bases, the J end lost 2 bases, and 17 bases lay between the germline ends. The CDR3 is 16 residues long. Per the germline V gene, CDR1 is GTSNPN and CDR2 is SVGIG (reference sequence). The CDR3 nucleotides are TGTGCCTGGAGCGGCCACCTCCGGGGAGGCAATCAGCCCCAGCATTTT. As protein: CAWSGHLRGGNQPQHF.